This T cell receptor (beta chain) was profiled in a study of T cell clones after liver transplantation (dated by TCRdb to between 2018 and 2020). At the level of the whole study: The samples were obtained from ITN030ST, a randomized trial that attempted immunosuppression withdrawal within 2 years after liver transplantation. After a pre-transplant mixed lymphocyte reaction, TCRbeta sequencing was used to pinpoint donor-reactive T cell clones, which were subsequently tracked in post-transplant blood. Blood samples were collected pre-transplant, pre-randomization before withdrawal, and post-randomization after either full withdrawal or failed withdrawal. As an antigen-independent comparator for the donor-reactive sequences, third party-reactive TCRbeta sequences from pre-transplant MLRs were identified as well. Tolerance was defined as complete immunosuppression withdrawal for at least one year with no rise in liver enzymes beyond twice the upper limit of normal. The studied cohort comprised 8 liver transplant recipients, 3 classified as tolerant and 5 as non-tolerant. Until randomization at 12-24 months post-transplant, subjects were given standard immunosuppression, with no induction therapy. Of the eight recipients, a few were HCV-positive, while the remaining recipients had been transplanted for non-autoimmune, non-viral indications.

High-throughput TCRbeta CDR3 sequencing of frozen genomic DNA was performed by immunoSEQ, with PCR amplification, mapping, bias correction and internal controls included. As for how the authors treated the data: Only productive rearrangements were retained, with each unique TCRbeta sequence defined by its CDR3 nucleotide sequence together with its V and J gene. For a sequence to be called donor-reactive, it needed a frequency of at least 0.01% and at least 5-fold expansion in CFSE-low cells compared with unstimulated pre-transplant cells. To ensure at least 90% detection power, minimum frequency thresholds were set for each subject based on that subject's lowest-template unstimulated sample. Jensen-Shannon divergence between the top 1000 TCRbeta sequences post- versus pre-transplant served as the measure of repertoire turnover. Two-sided Fisher's exact tests were used to test for changes in the detection of donor-reactive sequences. TCRdb limited this immuneACCESS table to in-frame rearrangements with V and J called. A share of clones is missing; checked studies link under half to unresolved V genes, and the rest is unexplained. That table supplies the V and J calls and clone size; D and trimming were determined from the DNA. This sample is represented by about 85,000 clones; about 82% of them were singletons. In total, the top ten clones hold around 0.45% of the sample.

Thawed unstimulated PBMCs were stained for CD3, CD4 and CD8 and FACS-sorted into CD3+CD4+ and CD3+CD8+ populations. Randomization to immunosuppression withdrawal applied to every one of the 8 studied subjects. The Qiagen DNeasy Blood and Tissue Kit was used for genomic DNA isolation. Study-wide findings and limitations: Without allograft tissue specimens, donor-reactive T cells may have migrated into the graft rather than being deleted. A significant post-transplant decrease in circulating donor-reactive CD4 TCRbeta sequences was observed in 5 of 8 subjects, irrespective of tolerance or HCV status. Low numbers of available donor cells limited the measurable donor-reactive repertoire in two subjects. Because of small, heterogeneous patient numbers and non-standardized post-transplant time points, the conclusions were only preliminary. After accounting for repertoire turnover, donor-reactive detection was significantly reduced in 7 of 8 subjects for CD4 and 8 of 8 for CD8. Donor-reactive sequences declined more than third party-reactive ones, suggesting partial antigen-specific deletion unrelated to withdrawal success.

To note about this clone: What this receptor recognizes is not known. The record has no base qualities; no much larger clone is one base away.

The TCR comes from a human patient who received a liver transplant. After a transplant, certain T cells may trace back to the graft donor. The input for sequencing was CD4+ T cells from blood, taken just over 45 months after liver transplant.

The CDR3 here reads CASSFGADPADTQYF. The bases are TGTGCCAGCAGCTTCGGGGCCGACCCCGCAGATACGCAGTATTTT. The rearrangement combines TRBV7-6 with TRBJ2-3; the D gene is possibly TRBD1 or TRBD2, with 5 bases matching each. The CDR3 has 15 amino acids, counting the end cysteine and phenylalanine. Just CDR3 DNA is preserved here, 45 bases in frame from base 1. Per the germline V gene, SGHVS is the CDR1 and FNYEAQ is the CDR2. V lost 3 bases and J lost 4 bases; the stretch between them is 14 bases long. The CDR3 plus the reference TRBV7-6 and TRBJ2-3 genes for the other parts give the full variable domain: GAGVSQSPRYKVTKRGQDVALRCDPISGHVSLYWYRQALGQGPEFLTYFNYEAQQDKSGLPNDRFSAERPEGSISTLTIQRTEQRDSAMYRCASSFGADPADTQYFGPGTRLTVL.